The 8 T cell receptor beta chains below were found in one sample sequenced in a study of OX40 agonist ivuxolimab in advanced cancers. Some clones are missing from TCRdb's copy, which holds only in-frame ones; the method was immunoSEQ multiplex PCR. The data show more than 20,000 clones, 88% seen once. This specimen consisted of CD4+ or CD8+ T cells sorted from blood, obtained in a trial of the OX40 agonist ivuxolimab. The receptors were sampled from an adult with an advanced solid tumor such as melanoma, head and neck, liver or kidney cancer.

The gene calls are TRBV9 and TRBJ2-2, with D perhaps matching TRBD2 (6 bases). Trimming removed 0 bases at V and 4 bases at J, with 16 bases between. CDR1 SGDLS and CDR2 YYNGEE come from the germline V gene. The CDR3 runs 17 residues. The CDR3: CASSVDREKGTTGELFF. The CDR3 DNA is TGTGCCAGCAGCGTAGATCGGGAGAAGGGGACCACCGGGGAGCTGTTTTTT.

This sequence joins TRBV5-1 and TRBJ1-4; no reliable D call. Germline V gene lookup returns CDR1 SGHRS and CDR2 YFSETQ. This CDR3 is built from 15 residues. The ends were cut back, 2 bases at V and 7 bases at J, with 15 bases in the middle. The CDR3 DNA reads as TGCGCCAGCAGCTTAAACGGAGCTTCCGGTGAAAAACTGTTTTTT. It is translated as CASSLNGASGEKLFF.

This chain connects TRBV7-9 to TRBJ2-2; no reliable D call. The CDR3 is 15 residues long. V was clipped by 4 bases and J by 5 bases, with 14 bases between them. CDR1 is SEHNR, CDR2 FQNEAQ, per germline (reference sequence). CDR3 bases: TGTGCCAGCAGCTCACCGCTCTTGGGAACCGGGGAGCTGTTTTTT. It encodes CASSSPLLGTGELFF.

This clone occurred once. The chain carries TRBV4-2 and TRBJ2-1, with D possibly matching TRBD1 (6 bases). Trimming took 1 base from V and 3 from J, leaving 13 bases between them. Germline V CDR1 and CDR2: LGHNA, YNFKEQ. CDR3 length: 16 residues. For the CDR3, the DNA is TGTGCCAGCAGCCAAGGGGGGACAACTCTCTACAATGAGCAGTTCTTC. This gives the protein CASSQGGTTLYNEQFF.

This chain joins TRBV19 and TRBJ1-1, with D maybe TRBD1 (5 bases). CDR1 LNHDA and CDR2 SQIVND come from the germline V gene (reference sequence). The CDR3 extends over 14 amino acids. Trimming left V 0 bases short and J 1 base short, with 6 bases between. The CDR3 loop reads CASSIETANTEAFF. DNA of the CDR3: TGTGCCAGTAGTATAGAGACAGCGAACACTGAAGCTTTCTTT. Looking up the rest from reference TRBV19 and TRBJ1-1 gives the full variable domain: DGGITQSPKYLFRKEGQNVTLSCEQNLNHDAMYWYRQDPGQGLRLIYYSQIVNDFQKGDIAEGYSVSREKKESFPLTVTSAQKNPTAFYLCASSIETANTEAFFGQGTRLTVV.

V gene TRBV7-9 combines with J gene TRBJ1-3, with 8 bases matching TRBD1. Germline-derived CDR1 and CDR2 are SEHNR and FQNEAQ (reference sequence). V lost 5 bases and J lost 1; bases outside the gene matches: 4. The CDR3 is 15 residues long. This chain's CDR3 is CASSGQGGSGNTIYF. The CDR3 DNA is TGTGCCAGCAGCGGACAGGGAGGTTCTGGAAACACCATATATTTT.

The J gene is TRBJ2-1, the V gene TRBV11-2, with D perhaps TRBD1 (6 bases). With 0 bases removed from V and 9 bases from J, the gap between germline ends came to 9 bases. CDR3 length: 13 amino acids. The germline gives CDR1 SGHAT, CDR2 FQNNGV. The CDR3: CASSLDLGGEQFF. CDR3 DNA: TGTGCCAGCAGCTTAGATCTAGGGGGTGAGCAGTTCTTC.

This rearrangement joins TRBV6-1 to TRBJ2-1; 7 positions match TRBD2. CDR3 size: 15 residues. Trimming cost V 10 bases and J 0 bases; bases outside gene matches: 9. Germline CDR1 reads MNHNS; CDR2 reads SASEGT. In nucleotides, the CDR3 is TGTGCCACCCGAGGGAGGGGACGCTCCTACAATGAGCAGTTCTTC. It codes for CATRGRGRSYNEQFF.